These 8 T cell receptor beta chains came from one sample sequenced in a study of blood T cell repertoires in COVID-19 (dated by TCRdb to 2020 to 2021). Libraries were built with the immunoSEQ multiplex PCR assay. TCRdb's version of the immuneACCESS table is confined to in-frame rearrangements and falls short of the full clone set. An unresolved V gene accounts for under half of the shortfall where checked; the remainder is of unknown origin. This sample lists 200,000 to 250,000 clones; approximately 83% were detected once. The ten largest clones capture roughly 3% of the sample. The sequencing sample was made of peripheral blood. The receptor set was obtained from a woman in her 30s who had recovered from COVID-19.

The count of this clone is one. J is TRBJ2-1 and V is TRBV18; TRBD1 matches 10 bases. The germline gives CDR1 KGHSH, CDR2 LQKENI. V lost 4 bases to trimming and J lost 4 bases; unmatched junction nucleotides: 4. The CDR3 covers 15 residues. The DNA of the CDR3 is TGTGCCAGCTCACGAGGACAGGGGGGGTACAATGAGCAGTTCTTC. This translates into CASSRGQGGYNEQFF.

The gene calls are TRBV5-1 and TRBJ1-5, with 7 bases matching TRBD1. Germline values: CDR1 SGHRS, CDR2 YFSETQ. This CDR3 comprises 15 residues. V lost 0 bases and J lost 7; bases outside the gene matches: 7. The CDR3 reads CASSLEGASGQPQHF. The CDR3 DNA is TGCGCCAGCAGCTTGGAGGGGGCTTCGGGCCAGCCCCAGCATTTT.

The genes are TRBV11-1 and TRBJ1-4; D is ambiguous. V lost 4 bases and J 11 bases, leaving 8 bases between the germline ends. The CDR3 runs to 11 residues. Germline CDR1 SGHAT, CDR2 FQDESV (reference sequence). The CDR3 region has the DNA TGTGCCAGCAGCTCCGGACTTAAACTGTTTTTT. Encoded protein: CASSSGLKLFF. The whole variable domain, remainder taken from reference TRBV11-1 and TRBJ1-4, is EAEVAQSPRYKITEKSQAVAFWCDPISGHATLYWYRQILGQGPELLVQFQDESVVDDSQLPKDRFSAERLKGVDSTLKIQPAELGDSAMYLCASSSGLKLFFGSGTQLSVL.

V gene TRBV6-1 combines with J gene TRBJ1-1, with unresolved D. This CDR3 has 12 amino acids. The ends were cut back, 2 bases at V and 5 bases at J, with 6 bases in the middle. The V gene's germline CDR1 is MNHNS and CDR2 SASEGT. CDR3 protein: CASSEKRTEAFF. Here the CDR3 DNA reads TGTGCCAGCAGTGAAAAGCGGACTGAAGCTTTCTTT.

The chain is built from TRBV5-7 and TRBJ1-5; no firm D call. TRBV5-7 is an ORF, and what it does is uncertain. Between the trimmed V and J ends, which lost 6 bases and 0 bases, there was a span of 16 bases. The CDR3 covers 16 residues. The CDR3 DNA is TGTGCCAGCACCCAACCAGCGACCCATAGCAATCAGCCCCAGCATTTT. It is translated as CASTQPATHSNQPQHF.

This clone was counted only a few times. The genes are TRBV18 and TRBJ1-6; perhaps TRBD1 as D (6 bases). The CDR3 spans 14 residues. The ends were cut back, 5 bases at V and 5 bases at J, with 10 bases in the middle. CDR1 is KGHSH, CDR2 LQKENI, per germline. CDR3: CASSGQNHNSPLHF. CDR3 in DNA: TGTGCCAGCTCAGGACAGAACCATAATTCACCCCTCCACTTT.

J is TRBJ2-1 and V is TRBV7-9; unclear D gene. The ends were cut back, 1 base at V and 6 bases at J, with 7 bases in the middle. The germline V gene encodes CDR1 SEHNR and CDR2 FQNEAQ (reference sequence). This CDR3 is built from 13 residues. CDR3 protein: CASSLGLPNEQFF. The CDR3 coding sequence is TGTGCCAGCAGCTTAGGTCTTCCCAATGAGCAGTTCTTC.

The gene calls are TRBV24-1 and TRBJ1-2, with a weak D call TRBD1 (6 bases). The CDR3 is made up of 14 amino acids. Trimming removed 4 bases from V and 3 bases from J, with 11 bases in between. The germline gives CDR1 KGHDR, CDR2 SFDVKD. The CDR3 sequence is CATSDPQGYYGYTF. For the CDR3, the DNA is TGTGCCACCAGTGACCCACAGGGCTACTATGGCTACACCTTC.